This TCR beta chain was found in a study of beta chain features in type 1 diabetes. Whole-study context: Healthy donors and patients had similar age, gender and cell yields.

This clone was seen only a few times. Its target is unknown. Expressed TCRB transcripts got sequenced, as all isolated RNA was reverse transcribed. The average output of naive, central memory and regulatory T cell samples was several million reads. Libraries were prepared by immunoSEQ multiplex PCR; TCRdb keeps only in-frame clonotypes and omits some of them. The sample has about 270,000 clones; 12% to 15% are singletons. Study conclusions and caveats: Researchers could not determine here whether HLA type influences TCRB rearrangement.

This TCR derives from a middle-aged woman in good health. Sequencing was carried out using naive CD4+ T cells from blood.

The CDR3 nucleotides read TGCGCCAGCAGAGAGCTAGCCTACTCCTACGAGCAGTACTTC. Protein product: CASRELAYSYEQYF. This chain connects TRBV5-1 to TRBJ2-7, with D possibly matching TRBD2 (5 bases). Trimming stripped 5 bases from V and 0 bases from J, with 12 bases between. The germline gives CDR1 SGHRS, CDR2 YFSETQ. The CDR3 runs 14 residues.